These 22 T cell receptor beta chains were all obtained from the same sample, sequenced in a study of blood T cells in healthy people across ages. A sample-barcoded 5' primer and a J-beta primer mix were used in a second PCR of roughly 6 to 12 cycles. Via MiXCR, TCRdb re-called the 5' RACE reads, giving one row per CDR3 protein. The repertoire holds roughly 1,000,000 distinct CDR3 sequences, under 30% seen once, with less than 0.85% in the top ten. Another study also made use of these data, one on T cells of mothers and their children.

The sample consisted of blood. These receptors were obtained from a girl between 2 and 10 years old in good health.

CDR3 DNA: TGTGCCAGCAGCTCCTTATCAGGGACTAGCGGGAGCCCCCCCATTCAGTACTTC. Translation: CASSSLSGTSGSPPIQYF. V and J are TRBV11-2 and TRBJ2-4, with TRBD2 matching 14 bases. The CDR3 sequence is 18 residues long. V lost 4 bases to trimming and J lost 9 bases; unmatched junction nucleotides: 14. Germline V lookup: CDR1 SGHAT, CDR2 FQNNGV.

The rearrangement uses TRBV20-1 and TRBJ1-2, with a possible D match to TRBD1 (5 bases). Germline lookup yields CDR1 DFQATT and CDR2 SNEGSKA (reference sequence). CDR3 length: 13 residues. Trimming took 6 bases from V and 2 from J, leaving 13 bases between them. CDR3 sequence: CSAWLGTNYGYTF. The DNA for the CDR3 is TGCAGTGCATGGCTGGGGACCAACTATGGCTACACCTTC.

This chain joins TRBV14 and TRBJ1-3, with 7 bases that match TRBD1. This CDR3 comprises 14 residues. Germline CDR1 SGHDN, CDR2 FVKESK. The junction had 5 bases not matched to a gene; V was cut back by 7 bases and J by 2 bases. The CDR3 protein is CASKQQGTGNTIYF. CDR3 bases: TGTGCCAGCAAGCAACAGGGGACTGGAAACACCATATATTTT.

The genes are TRBV27 and TRBJ2-7; 7 positions match TRBD2. This CDR3 region has 13 residues. V lost 4 bases to trimming and J lost 5 bases; unmatched junction nucleotides: 5. Germline lookup yields CDR1 MNHEY and CDR2 SMNVEV (reference sequence). Written as DNA, the CDR3 is TGTGCCAGCAGTTGGGGGGGGGAGAACGAGCAGTACTTC. Its translation: CASSWGGENEQYF.

The rearrangement uses TRBV2 and TRBJ2-5, with D possibly matching TRBD1 (5 bases). Trimming took off 10 bases at V and 3 bases at J, with 18 bases between the two ends. Looked up from germline, CDR1 is SNHLY and CDR2 is FYNNEI. The CDR3 extends over 14 amino acids. The CDR3 spells CAILGLSIKETQYF. The CDR3 DNA sequence: TGTGCCATCCTGGGGCTCTCCATCAAAGAGACCCAGTACTTC.

This clonotype appeared a few times. An end of the junction does not agree with germline; a read error may underlie this. The chain recombines TRBV4-3 with TRBJ2-2; tentatively, D is TRBD2 (5 bases). Germline-derived CDR1 and CDR2 are LGHNA and YSLEER. This CDR3 contains 13 residues. The CDR3 DNA reads as TGCGCCAGCGGACGGACGGAAACCGGGGAGCTGCTTTTT. Encoded protein: CASGRTETGELLF.

V usage is TRBV4-3 and J usage is TRBJ1-2; D is possibly TRBD1 (5 bases). The CDR3 totals 16 residues. The V end lost 5 bases, the J end lost 4 bases, and 20 bases lay between the germline ends. The germline V gene has CDR1 LGHNA and CDR2 YSLEER. This CDR3 reads CASSGPPGQGGYGYTF. The CDR3 bases are TGCGCCAGCAGCGGTCCCCCCGGGCAGGGAGGCTATGGCTACACCTTC.

This clonotype was recorded a few times. This chain links TRBV28 with TRBJ1-6, with D possibly being TRBD1 (5 bases). CDR3 length: 16 residues. Looked up from germline, CDR1 is MDHEN and CDR2 is SYDVKM. Trimming left V 3 bases short and J 6 bases short, with 15 bases between. CDR3 loop: CASSFWGDRSNSPLHF. The CDR3 DNA reads TGTGCCAGCAGTTTTTGGGGGGACCGTTCTAATTCACCCCTCCACTTT.

The chain carries TRBV5-1 and TRBJ1-2; no firm D call. The CDR3 has 14 residues. V lost 0 bases, J lost 4 bases, and 10 bases lay in between. The germline gives CDR1 SGHRS, CDR2 YFSETQ. The CDR3 nucleotides are TGCGCCAGCAGCTTGGACCCGGCCCCCTATGGCTACACCTTC. Protein sequence: CASSLDPAPYGYTF.

This clonotype was seen more than once but under ten times. The chain joins TRBV5-5 to TRBJ2-7, with 7 bases lining up with TRBD2. Germline V gives CDR1 SGHKS, CDR2 YYEKEE (reference sequence). The CDR3 runs to 15 residues. V lost 0 bases and J lost 2; bases outside the gene matches: 5. For the CDR3, the DNA is TGTGCCAGCAGCTTGGACCCCGGGGGGACCTACGAGCAGTACTTC. Translated: CASSLDPGGTYEQYF.

This clonotype was counted between two and nine times. V and J are TRBV6-1 and TRBJ2-7; D possibly corresponds to TRBD1 (7 bases). Germline V gives CDR1 MNHNS, CDR2 SASEGT. CDR3 length: 16 amino acids. Trimming took off 0 bases at V and 3 bases at J, with 15 bases between the two ends. The CDR3 DNA sequence: TGTGCCAGCAGTGAAGCTGCGGACAGGACTATCTACGAGCAGTACTTC. Residues: CASSEAADRTIYEQYF.

The CDR3 spells CASSREQMNTEAFF. Here the CDR3 DNA reads TGTGCCAGCAGCCGGGAGCAGATGAACACTGAAGCTTTCTTT. V gene TRBV5-5 combines with J gene TRBJ1-1; unclear D gene. Between the trimmed V and J ends, which lost 4 bases and 0 bases, there was a span of 10 bases. CDR1 SGHKS and CDR2 YYEKEE come from the germline V gene (reference sequence). The CDR3 has 14 residues.

This clonotype was recorded a few times. The J gene is TRBJ1-1, the V gene TRBV13; maybe TRBD1 (6 bases). From germline, CDR1 is PRHDT and CDR2 FYEKMQ (reference sequence). The CDR3 covers 16 residues. The V and J ends lost 0 bases and 1 base respectively, with 12 bases between them. CDR3 DNA: TGTGCCAGCAGCTTAGGAGCCGGGGGCGGGAACACTGAAGCTTTCTTT. This translates into CASSLGAGGGNTEAFF.

The rearrangement uses TRBV20-1 and TRBJ2-5; TRBD2 might be the D (5 bases). There are 14 residues in the CDR3. V lost 5 bases, J lost 5 bases, and 18 bases lay in between. The V gene's germline CDR1 is DFQATT and CDR2 SNEGSKA (reference sequence). The CDR3 DNA sequence: TGCAGTGCTCAAGCGGCCCGTACCTGGGAGACCCAGTACTTC. Translation gives CSAQAARTWETQYF.

The sample holds a few counts of this clonotype. J is TRBJ2-1 and V is TRBV4-2, with 8 positions matching TRBD2. The germline CDR1 and CDR2 sequences are LGHNA and YNFKEQ. V was clipped by 0 bases and J by 5 bases; unmatched bases: 12. CDR3 length equals 18 residues. CDR3 protein: CASSQDIESGSRDNEQFF. In nucleotides, the CDR3 is TGTGCCAGCAGCCAAGATATCGAAAGCGGGAGCAGGGACAATGAGCAGTTCTTC.

As regards this clonotype: Given the absence of the conserved phenylalanine or tryptophan at the CDR3 end, a read error is likely. The chain combines TRBV9 with TRBJ2-5; 9 bases align to TRBD2. Germline V CDR1 and CDR2: SGDLS, YYNGEE. V dropped 0 bases and J dropped 4; count of bases not matched to a gene: 7. CDR3 length: 16 amino acids. CDR3 bases: TGTGCCAGCAGCGTAGGTGGCGGGGGGGATGGAGAGACCCAGTACTCC. Translation: CASSVGGGGDGETQYS.

The V and J genes are TRBV5-1 and TRBJ2-3; D remains unclear. The CDR3 consists of 13 residues. Trimming removed 2 bases from V and 6 bases from J, with 10 bases in between. The germline CDR1 and CDR2 sequences are SGHRS and YFSETQ. As DNA, the CDR3 is TGCGCCAGCAGCTTTCTCATCCCGGATACGCAGTATTTT. Amino acid sequence: CASSFLIPDTQYF.

The chain combines TRBV20-1 with TRBJ1-2, with TRBD1 matching over 12 bases. V lost 5 bases and J lost 8; bases outside the gene matches: 9. Germline V gene data show CDR1 as DFQATT and CDR2 as SNEGSKA (reference sequence). The CDR3 is made up of 14 amino acids. DNA for the CDR3: TGCAGTGCTTACTCGGGACAGGGGGCGGGGGGCTACACCTTC. It encodes CSAYSGQGAGGYTF.

The V and J genes are TRBV4-2 and TRBJ2-5; 11 nucleotides align to TRBD2. CDR3 length: 17 residues. Per germline, CDR1 LGHNA and CDR2 YNFKEQ. V lost 4 bases to trimming and J lost 5 bases; unmatched junction nucleotides: 12. CDR3 sequence reads: CASSPGPYSGGGETQYF. The CDR3 nucleotides are TGTGCCAGCAGCCCAGGGCCCTATAGCGGGGGGGGTGAGACCCAGTACTTC.

This clonotype was seen a few times. The gene calls are TRBV11-2 and TRBJ1-1, with no clear D. V lost 5 bases and J lost 1, with 14 bases in between. CDR3 length: 15 amino acids. The germline CDR1 and CDR2 sequences are SGHAT and FQNNGV. The CDR3 region is CASSPSRLTNTEAFF. In DNA, the CDR3 is TGTGCCAGCAGCCCTTCCCGGCTTACGAACACTGAAGCTTTCTTT.

This clonotype was counted only a few times. J is TRBJ2-3 and V is TRBV10-2; 9 bases fit TRBD2. This CDR3 region has 16 residues. J was trimmed by 0 bases and V by 7 bases; bases with no gene match: 8. Per the germline V gene, CDR1 is WSHSY and CDR2 is SAAADI. The CDR3 DNA is TGCGCCAGCACGGTGCTAGCGGGGTCTAGCACAGATACGCAGTATTTT. This encodes CASTVLAGSSTDTQYF.

The V call is TRBV29-1, the J call TRBJ2-5; 9 bases map to TRBD1. The length of the CDR3 is 14 residues. CDR1 is SQVTM, CDR2 ANQGSEA, per germline. V lost 7 bases to trimming and J lost 6 bases; unmatched junction nucleotides: 12. CDR3 residues: CSAGPGQGLQTQYF. The CDR3, as DNA: TGCAGCGCTGGACCGGGACAGGGCTTGCAGACCCAGTACTTC.